The rows below give T cell receptor beta chains drawn from one sample of a study of shared clonotypes between healthy human individuals. The protocol was immunoSEQ multiplex PCR, while the TCRdb copy is restricted to in-frame clones and leaves out a portion. Of hundreds of thousands of clones listed, about two thirds are singletons. The sample comprised memory CD4+ T cells sorted from blood. Every receptor here comes from a woman in her twenties or thirties in good health. The CDR3 runs from the conserved cysteine through the conserved F or W. D genes are given only for firm matches. The size of a clone is reported for some rows only, either as once, few or many, or as a class for expanded clones.

j_call v_call cdr3_length d_call clone_size cdr3_aa cdr3_nt
TRBJ2-6 TRBV28 14 - - CASRGRSGANVLTF TGTGCCAGCAGGGGAAGGTCTGGGGCCAACGTCCTGACTTTC
TRBJ2-7 TRBV19 14 - - CASSIGFQTYEQYF TGTGCCAGTAGTATAGGATTCCAGACCTACGAGCAGTACTTC
TRBJ2-1 TRBV9 16 - - CASSLERDGTGNEQFF TGTGCCAGCAGCCTCGAGAGGGACGGGACCGGCAATGAGCAGTTCTTC
TRBJ1-4 TRBV30 13 - few CAWSLATNEKLFF TGTGCCTGGAGCCTCGCAACTAATGAAAAACTGTTTTTT
TRBJ2-5 TRBV5-1 13 - - CASSGGGAETQYF TGCGCCAGCAGTGGGGGGGGCGCAGAGACCCAGTACTTC
TRBJ2-3 TRBV7-8 14 - once CASSLSGTTDTQYF TGTGCCAGCAGCTTATCGGGGACCACAGATACGCAGTATTTT
TRBJ2-2 TRBV6-1 14 - many CASTPVANTGELFF TGTGCCAGCACCCCGGTCGCGAACACCGGGGAGCTGTTTTTT
TRBJ1-1 TRBV4-1 16 - once CASSQEKRTAGTEAFF TGCGCCAGCAGCCAAGAAAAACGGACGGCGGGGACTGAAGCTTTCTTT
TRBJ2-7 TRBV5-1 17 - - CASSLAGRGYPNYEQYF TGCGCCAGCAGCTTGGCCGGTCGGGGCTACCCCAACTACGAGCAGTACTTC
TRBJ2-1 TRBV11-2 16 - few CASSFQLDSWVNEQFF TGTGCCAGCAGCTTTCAATTGGACTCGTGGGTCAATGAGCAGTTCTTC
TRBJ2-3 TRBV5-1 14 - - CASSGGGYTDTQYF TGCGCCAGCAGTGGAGGGGGATACACAGATACGCAGTATTTT
TRBJ1-2 TRBV27 16 TRBD1 - CASSPLTGSLNYGYTF TGTGCCAGCAGCCCCCTGACAGGGTCACTTAACTATGGCTACACCTTC
TRBJ2-3 TRBV27 15 TRBD2 - CASSSSSGITDTQYF TGTGCCAGCAGTTCAAGTAGCGGGATAACAGATACGCAGTATTTT
TRBJ2-1 TRBV27 15 TRBD2 - CASSLRAGIGNEQFF TGTGCCAGCAGTTTACGAGCGGGGATTGGTAATGAGCAGTTCTTC
TRBJ2-7 TRBV2 14 - - CASGSRTGQGEQYF TGTGCCAGCGGCAGTCGTACAGGCCAAGGCGAGCAGTACTTC
TRBJ2-5 TRBV20-1 11 - - CSAPPSETQYF TGCAGTGCTCCGCCCTCGGAGACCCAGTACTTC
TRBJ2-3 TRBV4-1 18 TRBD1 few CASSHRPQGADGSDTQYF TGCGCCAGCAGCCATCGCCCCCAGGGGGCTGACGGCTCAGATACGCAGTATTTT
TRBJ2-1 TRBV7-2 15 TRBD2 - CASSRLAVVYNEQFF TGTGCCAGCAGCAGACTAGCGGTTGTCTACAATGAGCAGTTCTTC
TRBJ1-1 TRBV28 14 - - CASMSAGWKTEAFF TGTGCCAGCATGTCGGCAGGGTGGAAGACTGAAGCTTTCTTT
TRBJ2-5 TRBV6-5 14 - - CASSYMQFQETQYF TGTGCCAGCAGTTACATGCAGTTTCAAGAGACCCAGTACTTC
TRBJ2-3 TRBV7-9 15 TRBD2 - CASKGGLAGRDTQYF TGTGCCTCTAAGGGCGGACTAGCGGGACGGGATACGCAGTATTTT
TRBJ2-7 TRBV19 15 TRBD2 - CASSTSGRGTGEQYF TGTGCCAGTAGTACTAGCGGGAGAGGAACCGGCGAGCAGTACTTC
TRBJ2-7 TRBV7-3 13 - few CASSLKGGHEQYF TGTGCCAGCAGCTTAAAAGGGGGACACGAGCAGTACTTC
TRBJ2-5 TRBV18 16 - - CASSQQGGGRVETQYF TGTGCCAGCTCACAACAGGGAGGGGGCAGAGTCGAGACCCAGTACTTC